This entry lists 6 T cell receptor beta chains sequenced from one sample in a study of T cell repertoires in cytomegalovirus infection. The antigens for these receptors are not known. One entry per CDR3 protein, called by TCRdb with MiXCR from the reads. Here the sample spans nearly 700,000 distinct CDR3 sequences, around 30% being singletons. Sequences were derived from cultured PBMCs, sampled from culture after CMV antigen stimulation. The receptors derive from a human donor in good health (CMV status not recorded). Some clones in this sample may be carry-over from other donors' samples.

V usage is TRBV12-3 or TRBV12-4 and J usage is TRBJ2-7; D call uncertain. The CDR3 extends over 13 amino acids. V dropped 4 bases and J dropped 0 bases, with 7 bases sitting between them. The CDR3 DNA reads as TGTGCCAGCAGTTCCTTTCCCTCCTACGAGCAGTACTTC. It codes for CASSSFPSYEQYF.

The chain has TRBV3-1 and TRBJ2-5; 9 bases map to TRBD1. Trimming removed 4 bases from V and 0 bases from J; junction bases left unmatched: 6. Germline CDR1 and CDR2: LGHDT and YNNKEL (reference sequence). This CDR3 contains 16 residues. The CDR3 bases are TGTGCCAGCAGCCCCTCCCGGGACAGGGACCAAGAGACCCAGTACTTC. This encodes CASSPSRDRDQETQYF.

This clonotype was seen more than once but under ten times. The V call is TRBV6-2 or TRBV6-3, the J call TRBJ2-1; 7 nucleotides match TRBD2. This CDR3 contains 17 residues. The germline gives CDR1 MNHEY, CDR2 SVGEGT. Trimming removed 2 bases from V and 8 bases from J; junction bases left unmatched: 15. In DNA form, the CDR3 reads TGTGCCAGCAGTTACCCCCTTGGCGGGAGACGCCATCATGAGCAGTTCTTC. Translation: CASSYPLGGRRHHEQFF.

This sequence joins TRBV19 and TRBJ2-1, with unresolved D. V was clipped by 0 bases and J by 7 bases, with 10 bases between them. Germline lookup yields CDR1 LNHDA and CDR2 SQIVND (reference sequence). The CDR3 sequence is 14 residues long. The CDR3 loop reads CASSIDPLGNEQFF. Here the CDR3 DNA reads TGTGCCAGTAGTATAGACCCCCTTGGGAATGAGCAGTTCTTC.

The chain employs TRBV7-2 and TRBJ2-7, with 7 bases matching TRBD1. Germline V gives CDR1 SGHTA, CDR2 FQGNSA. CDR3 length: 15 amino acids. J gave up 7 bases and V 4 bases, and 13 bases lay outside the gene matches. The CDR3 nucleotides are TGTGCCAGCAGCTCTTTCCCGGGACAGCTTCGAGAGCAGTACTTC. Translating gives CASSSFPGQLREQYF.

This clonotype has a count of ten or more. The rearrangement uses TRBV7-2 and TRBJ2-5; D call uncertain. The length of the CDR3 is 11 residues. Germline CDR1 is SGHTA and CDR2 is FQGNSA. Trimming took off 3 bases at V and 6 bases at J, with 5 bases between the two ends. The CDR3 DNA sequence: TGTGCCAGCAGCTTCCCCCAGACCCAGTACTTC. Residues: CASSFPQTQYF. Supplemented by reference TRBV7-2 and TRBJ2-5, the full variable domain reads GAGVSQSPSNKVTEKGKDVELRCDPISGHTALYWYRQSLGQGLEFLIYFQGNSAPDKSGLPSDRFSAERTGGSVSTLTIQRTQQEDSAVYLCASSFPQTQYFGPGTRLLVL.